A single sample is the source of the 30 T cell receptor beta chains below, sequenced in a study of cytomegalovirus exposure and HLA in healthy donors. In the PCR, 60 Vbeta and 13 Jbeta primers were used. TCRdb's copy holds only in-frame clones and misses some; the assay was immunoSEQ multiplex PCR. In the table there are about 200,000 clones, roughly 80% of which are singletons. The sequenced sample consisted of PBMCs. The receptors derive from a woman aged 30 to 39 in good health and CMV-seronegative.

Only a few counts were recorded for this clone. J is TRBJ2-3 and V is TRBV29-1, with a tentative D call TRBD2 (6 bases). CDR3 length: 15 residues. CDR1 SQVTM and CDR2 ANQGSEA come from the germline V gene. Trimming removed 6 bases from V and 0 bases from J, with 16 bases in between. CDR3 sequence: CSVTLGTVSTDTQYF. The CDR3, as DNA: TGCAGCGTCACCCTCGGGACTGTTAGCACAGATACGCAGTATTTT.

The rearrangement links TRBV11-2 to TRBJ2-3; possibly TRBD1 for D (6 bases). V lost 6 bases and J lost 7, with 17 bases in between. This CDR3 is built from 14 residues. Germline lookup yields CDR1 SGHAT and CDR2 FQNNGV. CDR3 amino acids: CASRDGQPRNTQYF. The CDR3 nucleotides are TGTGCCAGCAGAGATGGACAGCCGAGGAATACGCAGTATTTT.

The chain is built from TRBV6-1 and TRBJ1-2; weak D call: TRBD1 (6 bases). CDR1 is MNHNS and CDR2 is SASEGT in the germline V gene. This CDR3 has 14 residues. V was clipped by 4 bases and J by 0 bases, with 9 bases between them. CDR3 sequence reads: CASSVTGSNYGYTF. The CDR3 nucleotides read TGTGCCAGCAGTGTGACAGGCTCTAACTATGGCTACACCTTC.

This clone was observed a single time. The rearrangement joins TRBV4-1 to TRBJ1-2; 7 bases map to TRBD1. The J segment lost 7 bases and the V segment lost 5 bases, leaving 13 bases of the junction unmatched. Germline CDR1 is MGHRA and CDR2 is YSYEKL. The CDR3 loop spans 15 amino acids. CDR3 region: CASSRRQGDNRGYTF. CDR3 bases: TGCGCCAGCAGCAGACGACAGGGAGACAACCGTGGCTACACCTTC.

This clone occurred once. The V gene is TRBV7-9, the J gene TRBJ2-5; 10 nucleotides agree with TRBD2. The V gene's germline CDR1 is SEHNR and CDR2 FQNEAQ (reference sequence). This CDR3 is 15 amino acids long. V was clipped by 1 base and J by 5 bases; unmatched bases: 4. CDR3 region: CASSLELAGAETQYF. CDR3 nucleotides: TGTGCCAGCAGCTTAGAGCTAGCGGGAGCGGAGACCCAGTACTTC.

This rearrangement joins TRBV7-8 to TRBJ2-2; TRBD2 aligns across 12 bases. The CDR3 length is 17 residues. Unmatched junction bases numbered 2, after V lost 3 bases and J lost 0 bases. Germline lookup yields CDR1 SGHVS and CDR2 FQNEAQ. CDR3: CASSLSSGGANTGELFF. In DNA, the CDR3 is TGTGCCAGCAGCTTGTCTAGCGGGGGGGCGAACACCGGGGAGCTGTTTTTT.

V is TRBV5-1 and J is TRBJ2-7; D not resolved. The CDR3 spans 13 residues. The germline V gene has CDR1 SGHRS and CDR2 YFSETQ. V was clipped by 4 bases and J by 1 base, with 9 bases between them. In nucleotides, the CDR3 is TGCGCCAGCAGCCCGGTCCCTTCCTACGAGCAGTACTTC. This sequence encodes CASSPVPSYEQYF.

This clone was picked up a small number of times. V is TRBV4-1 and J is TRBJ2-2; D is uncertain. Germline V gene lookup returns CDR1 MGHRA and CDR2 YSYEKL. Trimming stripped 1 base from V and 5 bases from J, with 14 bases between. The CDR3 has 16 amino acids. CDR3 nucleotides: TGCGCCAGCAGCCAAGGTCGGCTCGGGTGGACCGGGGAGCTGTTTTTT. Encoded protein: CASSQGRLGWTGELFF.

V is TRBV5-1 and J is TRBJ2-6; D is undetermined. The germline CDR1 and CDR2 sequences are SGHRS and YFSETQ. Trimming pared 0 bases from V and 0 bases from J, leaving 4 bases between. The CDR3 totals 15 residues. DNA for the CDR3: TGCGCCAGCAGCTTGGCCGTCTCTGGGGCCAACGTCCTGACTTTC. Translation: CASSLAVSGANVLTF.

The rearrangement links TRBV5-1 to TRBJ2-3; 7 nucleotides agree with TRBD1. CDR1 SGHRS and CDR2 YFSETQ come from the germline V gene. The CDR3 is 15 amino acids. The junction had 4 bases not matched to a gene; V was cut back by 3 bases and J by 0 bases. The CDR3 sequence: CASSSGTVSTDTQYF. CDR3 nucleotide sequence: TGCGCCAGCAGCTCCGGGACAGTTAGCACAGATACGCAGTATTTT.

This rearrangement joins TRBV6-1 to TRBJ2-5, with 13 nucleotides matching TRBD2. Per the germline V gene, CDR1 is MNHNS and CDR2 is SASEGT. The junction had 7 bases not matched to a gene; V was cut back by 2 bases and J by 4 bases. The CDR3 loop spans 17 amino acids. This CDR3 reads CASSERALAGGRETQYF. CDR3 bases: TGTGCCAGCAGTGAACGGGCACTAGCGGGGGGGCGAGAGACCCAGTACTTC.

V is TRBV19 and J is TRBJ2-1; the D is unclear. The CDR3 runs 14 residues. Per germline, CDR1 LNHDA and CDR2 SQIVND (reference sequence). Trimming cost V 3 bases and J 4 bases, with 10 bases left between them. CDR3 amino acids: CASSISSQYNEQFF. The CDR3 DNA sequence: TGTGCCAGTAGTATTTCGAGCCAATACAATGAGCAGTTCTTC.

The gene calls are TRBV5-5 and TRBJ1-2; TRBD1 aligns across 9 bases. The CDR3 loop spans 15 amino acids. CDR1 is SGHKS and CDR2 is YYEKEE in the germline V gene (reference sequence). Trimming removed 5 bases from V and 3 bases from J; junction bases left unmatched: 8. The CDR3 DNA sequence: TGTGCCAGCAGGCTTCGGACAGGGGAGGACTATGGCTACACCTTC. Encoded protein: CASRLRTGEDYGYTF.

The V and J genes are TRBV28 and TRBJ2-2; a weak D match, TRBD1 (6 bases). This CDR3 contains 16 residues. Germline CDR1 and CDR2: MDHEN and SYDVKM. V gave up 6 bases and J gave up 0 bases, with 14 bases separating them. The CDR3 protein is CASRRGQPTNTGELFF. Written as DNA, the CDR3 is TGTGCCAGCAGACGAGGACAGCCGACGAACACCGGGGAGCTGTTTTTT.

The chain joins TRBV28 to TRBJ1-1, with 8 bases that match TRBD1. With V trimmed by 2 bases and J by 2 bases, 10 bases remained unmatched. The V gene's germline CDR1 is MDHEN and CDR2 SYDVKM. This CDR3 spans 17 amino acids. The CDR3 nucleotides are TGTGCCAGCAGTTTAGTGGCAGGGGGCCTTTTAAACACTGAAGCTTTCTTT. Translated, it gives CASSLVAGGLLNTEAFF.

This chain uses TRBV12-5 with TRBJ1-2, with 8 bases identical to TRBD1. V lost 6 bases and J lost 4; bases outside the gene matches: 1. Germline CDR1 reads LGHNT; CDR2 reads FRNRAP. This CDR3 is 12 amino acids long. The CDR3 DNA is TGTGCTAGTGGCGACAGGGGCTATGGCTACACCTTC. Translated: CASGDRGYGYTF.

V gene TRBV6-5 combines with J gene TRBJ1-4, with 10 nucleotides matching TRBD1. V lost 2 bases and J lost 7; bases outside the gene matches: 7. Germline V gene data show CDR1 as MNHEY and CDR2 as SVGAGI. This CDR3 spans 16 amino acids. The CDR3 loop is CASSYASGQGSEKLFF. The CDR3 DNA reads as TGTGCCAGCAGTTACGCATCGGGACAGGGGAGTGAAAAACTGTTTTTT.

V usage is TRBV27 and J usage is TRBJ2-7; 7 bases are a match to TRBD1. CDR1 and CDR2 from the germline V gene are MNHEY and SMNVEV (reference sequence). The CDR3 length is 14 residues. With 2 bases clipped from V and 3 bases from J, the junction kept 4 bases outside the gene matches. The CDR3 protein is CASSLRGQDYEQYF. In DNA, the CDR3 is TGTGCCAGCAGTTTACGTGGACAGGACTACGAGCAGTACTTC.

The rearrangement links TRBV5-1 to TRBJ2-2; the match to TRBD2 covers 11 bases. The CDR3 is made up of 15 amino acids. Trimming at V came to 4 bases and at J to 1 base, leaving 0 bases not matched to a gene. Germline CDR1 and CDR2: SGHRS and YFSETQ. The CDR3 DNA sequence: TGCGCCAGCAGCACTAGCGGGGGGAACACCGGGGAGCTGTTTTTT. Its protein product is CASSTSGGNTGELFF.

The count of this clone is one. CDR3 DNA: TGTGCCATCTGGGGGACAGGGGGAGACACTGAAGCTTTCTTT. Protein sequence: CAIWGTGGDTEAFF. V gene TRBV2 combines with J gene TRBJ1-1; 11 bases line up with TRBD1. The CDR3 runs 14 residues. CDR1 and CDR2 from the germline V gene are SNHLY and FYNNEI. With V trimmed by 10 bases and J by 3 bases, 7 bases remained unmatched.

The V gene is TRBV28, the J gene TRBJ1-3; tentative D call: TRBD1 (5 bases). Germline loops: CDR1 MDHEN, CDR2 SYDVKM. Trimming stripped 2 bases from V and 2 bases from J, with 7 bases between. The CDR3 runs to 14 residues. CDR3 in DNA: TGTGCCAGCAGTTTAGTGACAGCTGGAAACACCATATATTTT. Translating it yields CASSLVTAGNTIYF.

The V call is TRBV28, the J call TRBJ1-3, with a possible D match to TRBD1 (6 bases). CDR3 size: 20 residues. Germline assignment: CDR1 MDHEN and CDR2 SYDVKM. V was trimmed by 1 base and J by 1 base, leaving 23 bases between them. CDR3 coding DNA: TGTGCCAGCAGTTTATCGGGACACCAAAGCCCTCATCTGTCTGGAAACACCATATATTTT. This codes for CASSLSGHQSPHLSGNTIYF.

The chain is built from TRBV7-9 and TRBJ2-3; D is undetermined. V lost 10 bases and J lost 4, with 21 bases in between. CDR1 is SEHNR, CDR2 FQNEAQ, per germline (reference sequence). The CDR3 loop spans 15 amino acids. CDR3 region: CAIPYYSREADTQYF. The CDR3 nucleotides read TGTGCCATCCCATATTACTCCCGCGAGGCAGATACGCAGTATTTT.

The V and J genes are TRBV27 and TRBJ2-3, with TRBD2 identical over 13 bases. CDR3 size: 19 residues. Germline lookup yields CDR1 MNHEY and CDR2 SMNVEV (reference sequence). Unmatched junction bases numbered 15, after V lost 3 bases and J lost 6 bases. This CDR3 reads CASSFPTSGRPSVTDTQYF. CDR3 in DNA: TGTGCCAGCAGTTTCCCGACTAGCGGGAGGCCCTCGGTGACTGATACGCAGTATTTT.

This chain uses TRBV27 with TRBJ2-4; 8 nucleotides align to TRBD2. Germline V gives CDR1 MNHEY, CDR2 SMNVEV (reference sequence). V lost 6 bases and J lost 8; bases outside the gene matches: 3. This CDR3 region has 12 residues. The CDR3 region is CASRAGAHIQYF. The CDR3 DNA is TGTGCCAGCAGAGCGGGAGCACACATTCAGTACTTC.

There are a few counts of this clone. V is TRBV5-1 and J is TRBJ1-5; weak D call: TRBD1 (6 bases). The V gene lost 4 bases and the J gene lost 6 bases, with 17 bases spanning the gap. The CDR3 runs to 15 residues. The germline V gene encodes CDR1 SGHRS and CDR2 YFSETQ. CDR3 in DNA: TGCGCCAGCAGCCTGCGCGGGGGGCATGGTCAGCCCCAGCATTTT. This codes for CASSLRGGHGQPQHF. Full variable domain (remainder filled in from reference TRBV5-1 and TRBJ1-5): KAGVTQTPRYLIKTRGQQVTLSCSPISGHRSVSWYQQTPGQGLQFLFEYFSETQRNKGNFPGRFSGRQFSNSRSEMNVSTLELGDSALYLCASSLRGGHGQPQHFGDGTRLSIL.

This chain connects TRBV10-3 to TRBJ2-2, with 9 bases that match TRBD1. The CDR3 has 15 residues. Germline trimming cut 6 bases from V and 1 base from J; bases unmatched to any gene: 3. Looked up from germline, CDR1 is ENHRY and CDR2 is SYGVKD. In DNA, the CDR3 is TGTGCCATCAGGGGGGACAGGGAGAACACCGGGGAGCTGTTTTTT. Translating gives CAIRGDRENTGELFF.

The chain combines TRBV4-2 with TRBJ1-4, with a possible D match to TRBD1 (6 bases). Trimming took 0 bases from V and 6 from J, leaving 11 bases between them. Germline V gives CDR1 LGHNA, CDR2 YNFKEQ. This CDR3 has 15 amino acids. CDR3: CASSQDKQGYEKLFF. The CDR3 region has the DNA TGTGCCAGCAGCCAAGATAAACAGGGCTATGAAAAACTGTTTTTT.

This chain links TRBV14 with TRBJ2-3; possible D gene TRBD2, 6 bases. Trimming left V 4 bases short and J 4 bases short, with 18 bases between. The CDR3 covers 16 residues. The germline V gene encodes CDR1 SGHDN and CDR2 FVKESK. The CDR3 DNA sequence: TGTGCCAGCAGCCCCGCCTACCGGGAGATCGCAGATACGCAGTATTTT. Amino acid sequence: CASSPAYREIADTQYF.

The V call is TRBV28, the J call TRBJ2-7, with D hard to call. CDR3 length equals 14 residues. Germline assignment: CDR1 MDHEN and CDR2 SYDVKM. V was clipped by 4 bases and J by 3 bases, with 13 bases between them. As DNA, the CDR3 is TGTGCCAGCAGTTCTGGCAGAGACAACTACGAGCAGTACTTC. Its translation is CASSSGRDNYEQYF.